The 6 T cell receptor beta chains reported below all come from one sample, sequenced in a study of radiotherapy plus CTLA-4 blockade in lung cancer (dated 2018 in TCRdb). The library was prepared using the immunoSEQ multiplex PCR assay. The table comes from immuneACCESS by way of TCRdb, which keeps in-frame sequences with V and J called. Part of the clones is missing from these tables; in studies checked, under half for an unresolved V gene and the rest for unknown reasons. This sample comprises 65,000 to 100,000 clones, over 80% of them detected only once. The top ten constitute more than 0.65% of the sample. Source: peripheral blood, taken from a patient treated with radiotherapy plus ipilimumab. The receptors were gathered from a human donor with non-small cell lung cancer who had stable disease on radiotherapy plus ipilimumab.

The rearrangement joins TRBV19 to TRBJ1-4, with no clear D. From germline, CDR1 is LNHDA and CDR2 SQIVND (reference sequence). This CDR3 is 14 amino acids long. The germline V and J ends were trimmed by 2 bases and 4 bases, with 8 bases remaining between them. The CDR3 here is CASSITGLNEKLFF. The CDR3 DNA sequence: TGTGCCAGTAGTATAACGGGTCTTAATGAAAAACTGTTTTTT. The complete variable domain, with remaining parts taken from reference TRBV19 and TRBJ1-4, reads DGGITQSPKYLFRKEGQNVTLSCEQNLNHDAMYWYRQDPGQGLRLIYYSQIVNDFQKGDIAEGYSVSREKKESFPLTVTSAQKNPTAFYLCASSITGLNEKLFFGSGTQLSVL.

J is TRBJ2-3 and V is TRBV4-2; TRBD2 aligns across 16 bases. After removal of 4 bases from V and 1 base from J, the junction contained 14 bases not matched to a gene. The V gene's germline CDR1 is LGHNA and CDR2 YNFKEQ. The CDR3 has 21 residues. The CDR3 protein is CASSPTTGTSGRAVGTDTQYF. DNA for the CDR3: TGTGCCAGCAGCCCTACAACCGGGACTAGCGGGAGGGCCGTTGGCACAGATACGCAGTATTTT.

V usage is TRBV5-1 and J usage is TRBJ2-2, with D perhaps matching TRBD1 or TRBD2 (5 bases each). Trimming removed 5 bases at V and 0 bases at J, with 8 bases between. The CDR3 spans 14 residues. Per the germline V gene, CDR1 is SGHRS and CDR2 is YFSETQ. CDR3 in DNA: TGCGCCAGCAGTCGGGGACCGAACACCGGGGAGCTGTTTTTT. As protein: CASSRGPNTGELFF.

The rearrangement uses TRBV29-1 and TRBJ2-1, with 7 bases fitting TRBD1. Germline assignment: CDR1 SQVTM and CDR2 ANQGSEA. J gave up 12 bases and V 1 base, and 3 bases lay outside the gene matches. The CDR3 consists of 11 residues. CDR3 sequence reads: CSVEVGQRQFF. As DNA, the CDR3 is TGCAGCGTTGAAGTGGGACAGAGGCAGTTCTTC.

The CDR3 DNA sequence: TGTGCCAGCAGCTACGTATACAATGAGCAGTTCTTC. This codes for CASSYVYNEQFF. The chain combines TRBV7-9 with TRBJ2-1; no clear D. Deletions cut 4 bases from V and 4 bases from J, with 5 bases between. There are 12 residues in the CDR3. In germline, CDR1 is SEHNR, CDR2 FQNEAQ (reference sequence).

The chain uses TRBV27 and TRBJ2-7; 8 nucleotides line up with TRBD1. Germline V gene data show CDR1 as MNHEY and CDR2 as SMNVEV (reference sequence). This CDR3 region has 15 residues. With V trimmed by 2 bases and J by 8 bases, 11 bases remained unmatched. DNA of the CDR3: TGTGCCAGCAGTTTACCCGGACAGGGTAAAACCCAGCAGTACTTC. Protein product: CASSLPGQGKTQQYF.